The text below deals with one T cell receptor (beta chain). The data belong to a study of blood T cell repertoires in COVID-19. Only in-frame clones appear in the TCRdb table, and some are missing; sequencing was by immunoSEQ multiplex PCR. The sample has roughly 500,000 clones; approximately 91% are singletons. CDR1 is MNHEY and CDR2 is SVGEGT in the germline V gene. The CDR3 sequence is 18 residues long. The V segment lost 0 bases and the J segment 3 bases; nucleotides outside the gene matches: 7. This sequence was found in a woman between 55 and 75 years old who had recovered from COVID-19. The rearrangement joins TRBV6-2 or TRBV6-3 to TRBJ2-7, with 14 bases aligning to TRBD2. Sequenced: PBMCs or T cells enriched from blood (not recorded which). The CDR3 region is CASSYSPGLAGGNYEQYV. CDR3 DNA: TGTGCCAGCAGTTACTCGCCAGGACTAGCGGGGGGAAACTACGAGCAGTACGTC.